Listed below are T cell receptor beta chains from one sample, sequenced in a study of OX40 agonist ivuxolimab in advanced cancers. TCRdb's copy holds only in-frame clones and misses some; the assay was immunoSEQ multiplex PCR. The sample holds roughly 76,000 clones; around nine tenths are singletons and the top ten take under 3%. Sequenced material: CD4+ or CD8+ T cells sorted from blood, taken in a trial of the OX40 agonist ivuxolimab. Receptors originate from an adult with an advanced solid tumor such as melanoma, head and neck, liver or kidney cancer. The CDR3 runs from the conserved cysteine through the conserved F or W. A D gene is named only where the DNA matches it firmly. Size is omitted from some rows. Given values are once, few, many or a class for expanded clones.

-	-	TRBV5-1	15	TRBJ2-7	TGCGCCAGCAGGGGGTTGGAGCTCAGCTCCTACGAGCAGTACTTC	CASRGLELSSYEQYF
once	TRBD1	TRBV28	15	TRBJ2-7	TGTGCCAGCAGTAACCACGGGACAGGGTCCTACGAGCAGTACTTC	CASSNHGTGSYEQYF
once	-	TRBV5-1	13	TRBJ2-3	TGCGCCAGCAGCTACCAACTCACAGATACGCAGTATTTT	CASSYQLTDTQYF
-	-	TRBV29-1	13	TRBJ1-1	TGCAGCGTTAGACAGTTGATGAACACTGAAGCTTTCTTT	CSVRQLMNTEAFF
-	TRBD1	TRBV5-5	20	TRBJ2-5	TGTGCCAGCAGCTTGATAGTTTCCTCCGGACAGGGAGGTTTCCAAGAGACCCAGTACTTC	CASSLIVSSGQGGFQETQYF
-	-	TRBV4-2	15	TRBJ1-3	TGTGCCAGCAGCCCCGCCCGGACCTCTGGAAACACCATATATTTT	CASSPARTSGNTIYF
-	-	TRBV28	14	TRBJ1-1	TGTGCCAGCAGTGTAAGTACCATCAACACTGAAGCTTTCTTT	CASSVSTINTEAFF
-	-	TRBV6-1	15	TRBJ1-5	TGTGCCAGCAGAGGACCTCTCTATAGCAATCAGCCCCAGCATTTT	CASRGPLYSNQPQHF
-	TRBD1	TRBV11-2	19	TRBJ2-6	TGTGCCAGCAGCTTATCCGCAAACAGGGGCTTCTCTGGGGCCAACGTCCTGACTTTC	CASSLSANRGFSGANVLTF
-	TRBD1	TRBV7-2	14	TRBJ2-5	TGTGCCAGCAGCCGGGACAGGGGAACAGAGACCCAGTACTTC	CASSRDRGTETQYF
-	-	TRBV7-9	14	TRBJ2-5	TGTGCCAGCAGCCCTACAGGGTTCCAAGAGACCCAGTACTTC	CASSPTGFQETQYF
-	TRBD1	TRBV7-3	16	TRBJ1-1	TGTGCCAGCAGCCGCCAACAGGGGGCGATTAACACTGAAGCTTTCTTT	CASSRQQGAINTEAFF
once	TRBD1	TRBV7-2	15	TRBJ2-3	TGTGCCAGCAGCTCTACAGGGGTCGGTAAAGATACGCAGTATTTT	CASSSTGVGKDTQYF
medium-sized	-	TRBV4-2	15	TRBJ2-5	TGTGCCAGCAGCCAAGATTCAGTCACTCAAGAGACCCAGTACTTC	CASSQDSVTQETQYF
-	-	TRBV7-9	15	TRBJ2-6	TGTGCCAGCAGCTTGGGGGTCTCTGGGGCCAACGTCCTGACTTTC	CASSLGVSGANVLTF
-	TRBD2	TRBV5-4	15	TRBJ2-3	TGTGCCAGCAGCGTCACCGGGACTATGGGCCCTACGCAGTATTTT	CASSVTGTMGPTQYF
-	-	TRBV7-6	13	TRBJ1-4	TGTGCCAGCAGCTTAGGGGTCCGGGAGGAACTGTTTTTT	CASSLGVREELFF
-	-	TRBV7-6	13	TRBJ1-1	TGTGCCAGCAGCTTAACCACAAGGACTGAAGCTTTCTTT	CASSLTTRTEAFF
-	-	TRBV28	15	TRBJ1-2	TGTGCCAGCCGCATCCCGGGTAAAGATACTGAGGGCTACACCTTC	CASRIPGKDTEGYTF
-	-	TRBV10-2	11	TRBJ1-1	TGCGCCAGCGCCCAGAACACTGAAGCTTTCTTT	CASAQNTEAFF
-	-	TRBV28	16	TRBJ1-5	TGTGCCAGCAGCCCCCCGACCACTTCGGGGGATCAGCCCCAGCATTTT	CASSPPTTSGDQPQHF
-	-	TRBV28	15	TRBJ1-4	TGTGCCAGCAGTTTAATCGGGGCAACTAATGAAAAACTGTTTTTT	CASSLIGATNEKLFF
-	-	TRBV10-1	12	TRBJ1-5	TGCGCCAGCAAGGGCAAGGATCAGCCCCAGCATTTT	CASKGKDQPQHF
-	-	TRBV6-1	12	TRBJ1-5	TGTGCCAGCAATCTACAAAATCAGCCCCAGCATTTT	CASNLQNQPQHF
-	TRBD1	TRBV4-3	18	TRBJ1-4	TGCGCCAGCAGCCAGACCCCTTACCGGGACAGGGGTAATGAAAAACTGTTTTTT	CASSQTPYRDRGNEKLFF
-	TRBD1	TRBV5-6	14	TRBJ1-2	TGTGCCAGCAGCCCGGACAGGGGGAGATATGGCTACACCTTC	CASSPDRGRYGYTF
-	TRBD1	TRBV2	14	TRBJ1-6	TGTGCCAGCAGTGGGGACAGGGTAAGCTCACCCCTCCACTTT	CASSGDRVSSPLHF
-	-	TRBV7-8	14	TRBJ2-6	TGTGCCAGCAGCTCAACTTCTGGGGCCAACGTCCTGACTTTC	CASSSTSGANVLTF
-	-	TRBV19	12	TRBJ2-7	TGTGCCACCGAGGGACAATCCTACGAGCAGTACTTC	CATEGQSYEQYF
-	TRBD2	TRBV28	15	TRBJ2-7	TGTGCCAGCACCCTTCTAGCGGGGGGCTCCTACGAGCAGTACTTC	CASTLLAGGSYEQYF
-	-	TRBV18	14	TRBJ1-2	TGTGCCAGCTCACCAGGACGGGGGAACTATGGCTACACCTTC	CASSPGRGNYGYTF
-	TRBD2	TRBV30	13	TRBJ2-3	TGTGCCTGGAGGTACGGGGGGACAGATACGCAGTATTTT	CAWRYGGTDTQYF
-	TRBD1	TRBV18	15	TRBJ2-7	TGTGCCAGCTCTCCAAACCGGGACAGGGGCCACGAGCAGTACTTC	CASSPNRDRGHEQYF
-	TRBD1	TRBV28	15	TRBJ1-4	TGTGCCAGCAGTTTCTTGGACAGGGGGCGTGAAAAACTGTTTTTT	CASSFLDRGREKLFF
-	TRBD1	TRBV6-6	14	TRBJ2-7	TGTGCCAGCGACGACAGGGGCCCAACCTACGAGCAGTACTTC	CASDDRGPTYEQYF
-	TRBD1	TRBV6-5	14	TRBJ1-1	TGTGCCAGCAGTTACGAAGGGGGCGCCTCTGAAGCTTTCTTT	CASSYEGGASEAFF
-	-	TRBV6-5	15	TRBJ2-7	TGTGCCAGCACCTCCAAAGGGTCTCTGCCCTACGAGCAGTACTTC	CASTSKGSLPYEQYF
-	-	TRBV28	16	TRBJ1-2	TGTGCCAGCACCCAAAGTGGGGCGGCCAGAAACTATGGCTACACCTTC	CASTQSGAARNYGYTF
-	TRBD1	TRBV11-2	13	TRBJ1-2	TGTGCCAGCAGCTTTACTGGGACAGCTCTTCAAACCTTC	CASSFTGTALQTF
-	TRBD1	TRBV30	15	TRBJ2-3	TGTGCCTGGAGCCCGGGACAGGGTAGCACAGATACGCAGTATTTT	CAWSPGQGSTDTQYF
-	-	TRBV14	13	TRBJ2-5	TGTGCCAGCAGCCGCCAGATACAAGAGACCCAGTACTTC	CASSRQIQETQYF
-	-	TRBV11-3	15	TRBJ2-5	TGTGCCAGCAGCTTAGAGGGAACGGGGGAAGAGACCCAGTACTTC	CASSLEGTGEETQYF
-	-	TRBV28	13	TRBJ1-4	TGTGCCAGCAGGGGGCAGAATAGTGAAAAACTGTTTTTT	CASRGQNSEKLFF
-	-	TRBV7-2	13	TRBJ2-3	TGTGCCAGCAGCTCCGGAGGTCCAGATACGCAGTATTTT	CASSSGGPDTQYF
once	TRBD1	TRBV11-3	15	TRBJ1-2	TGTGCCAGCAGCGTTGAAGGGACAGGGCATGATGGCTACACCTTC	CASSVEGTGHDGYTF
-	-	TRBV4-3	14	TRBJ2-4	TGCGCCAGCAGCCAAGCCGGGGACAAAAACATTCAGTACTTC	CASSQAGDKNIQYF
once	-	TRBV4-3	15	TRBJ1-2	TGCGCCAGCAGCCAAGGATGGGGGGCTAACTATGGCTACACCTTC	CASSQGWGANYGYTF
-	-	TRBV18	12	TRBJ2-5	TGTGCCAGCTCACCACCGAGCGGGACCCAGTACTTC	CASSPPSGTQYF
-	-	TRBV5-4	15	TRBJ1-1	TGTGCCAGCAGCTTGGGCCGGGACAAGGCTTTTGAAGCTTTCTTT	CASSLGRDKAFEAFF
once	TRBD2	TRBV9	17	TRBJ2-3	TGTGCCAGCAGCGTAGCACTAGCGGGGGGCGGGACAGATACGCAGTATTTT	CASSVALAGGGTDTQYF
-	-	TRBV9	15	TRBJ2-1	TGTGCCAGCAGCGTAGACTTGAGCTCCTACAATGAGCAGTTCTTC	CASSVDLSSYNEQFF
-	TRBD2	TRBV6-5	15	TRBJ2-1	TGTGCCAGCAGTTATGCGGGGGGCTCCTACAATGAGCAGTTCTTC	CASSYAGGSYNEQFF
-	-	TRBV15	12	TRBJ1-4	TGTGCCACCAGGGGCCCAAATGAAAAACTGTTTTTT	CATRGPNEKLFF
once	TRBD1	TRBV19	13	TRBJ2-7	TGTGCCAGTAATACTGGACAGGGCCACGAGCAGTACTTC	CASNTGQGHEQYF
-	TRBD1	TRBV19	15	TRBJ1-1	TGTGCCAGTAGTGCAAGACAGGGCCTGAACACTGAAGCTTTCTTT	CASSARQGLNTEAFF